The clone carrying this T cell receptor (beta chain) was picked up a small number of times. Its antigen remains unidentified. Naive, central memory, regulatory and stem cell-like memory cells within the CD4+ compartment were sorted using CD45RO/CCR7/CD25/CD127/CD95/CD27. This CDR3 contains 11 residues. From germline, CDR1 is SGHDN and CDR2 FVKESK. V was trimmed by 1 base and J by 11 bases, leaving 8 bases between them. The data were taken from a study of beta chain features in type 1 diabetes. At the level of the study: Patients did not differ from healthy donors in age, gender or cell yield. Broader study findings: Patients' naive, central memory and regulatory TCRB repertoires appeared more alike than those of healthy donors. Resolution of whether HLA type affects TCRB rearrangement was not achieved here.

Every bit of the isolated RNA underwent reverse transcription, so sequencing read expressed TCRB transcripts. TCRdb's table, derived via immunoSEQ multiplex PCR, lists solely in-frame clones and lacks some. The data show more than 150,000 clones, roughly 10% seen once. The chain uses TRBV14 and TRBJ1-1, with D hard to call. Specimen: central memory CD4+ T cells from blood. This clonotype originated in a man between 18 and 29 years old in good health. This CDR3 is CASSQVGKAFF. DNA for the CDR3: TGTGCCAGCAGCCAAGTAGGGAAGGCTTTCTTT.